Sequencing of this TCR beta chain was carried out in a study of regulatory T cells in long-lasting Graves disease. This sample's time point: newly diagnosed GD, antithyroid drugs for less than 3 months. RNA extracted from PBMCs served as the sequencing template. Construction of TCR beta libraries relied on iRepertoire HTBI primers and on Arm-PCR targeting CDR3 regions. In TCRdb, the multiplex PCR reads were re-called with MiXCR into one record per CDR3 protein. The sample has 320,000 or so distinct CDR3 sequences, 18% seen once. Germline CDR1 is SGHRS and CDR2 is YFSETQ. There are 14 residues in the CDR3. V lost 2 bases to trimming and J lost 4 bases, with 11 bases between them.

This chain joins TRBV5-1 and TRBJ2-3; D is ambiguous. This clonotype was sampled from a female donor with Graves disease. The sample was peripheral blood mononuclear cells (PBMCs), taken at new diagnosis, from a patient treated with antithyroid drugs. CDR3 region: CASSFRVSPDTQYF. The CDR3 nucleotides are TGCGCCAGCAGCTTCCGGGTATCGCCAGATACGCAGTATTTT.